Listed here are 28 T cell receptor beta chains from one sample, sequenced in a study of vaccination and CD4 T cells after COVID-19. These TCRs' antigens remain unknown. Treatment in this sample: roughly 11-day PBMC culture with coronavirus spike peptide pools or control peptides (ViraFEST assay). According to the study, CD4+ T cells from the unexposed donor were gathered ahead of the COVID-19 pandemic (2011-2018). The Oncomine TCR Beta short-read assay generated sequence data from the DNA of cultured CD4+ T cells. Genomic DNA was isolated from CD4+ T cells that had been cultured. TCRdb analysed the PCR reads with MiXCR anew, one entry per CDR3 protein. The table lists several thousand distinct CDR3 sequences, 36% of them singletons, with roughly a fifth in the top ten. The sample taken for sequencing was CD4+ T cells from blood, cultured in vitro. The receptors shown here come from a human donor in good health.

This clonotype occurred once. A junction boundary mismatches the germline segment, possibly from a read error. Written as DNA, the CDR3 is TGTGCCAGTATCACGGACGGAGGCACTGGAGCTTTCTTT. Translated: CASITDGGTGAFF. The chain couples TRBV19 to TRBJ1-1, with D uncertain. Germline V gene lookup returns CDR1 LNHDA and CDR2 SQIVND (reference sequence). This CDR3 is built from 13 residues.

The rearrangement joins TRBV30 to TRBJ2-1, with D perhaps matching TRBD1 (6 bases). CDR1 and CDR2 (germline): GTSNPN, SVGIG (reference sequence). V was trimmed by 4 bases and J by 8 bases, leaving 15 bases between them. The CDR3 is 13 amino acids. This CDR3 is CAWIRGAGYEQFF. The DNA for the CDR3 is TGTGCCTGGATCAGGGGCGCAGGGTATGAGCAGTTCTTC.

The CDR3 spells CASSPSGSTDTQYF. DNA for the CDR3: TGTGCCAGCAGCCCTAGCGGGAGTACAGATACGCAGTATTTT. The chain employs TRBV2 and TRBJ2-3; 10 positions agree with TRBD2. In germline, CDR1 is SNHLY, CDR2 FYNNEI. The trim removed 6 bases at V and 3 bases at J, leaving 3 bases unmatched. This CDR3 is 14 amino acids long. Using reference TRBV2 and TRBJ2-3 for the parts outside the CDR3, the full variable domain is EPEVTQTPSHQVTQMGQEVILRCVPISNHLYFYWYRQILGQKVEFLVSFYNNEISEKSEIFDDQFSVERPDGSNFTLKIRSTKLEDSAMYFCASSPSGSTDTQYFGPGTRLTVL.

The CDR3 nucleotides read TGTGCCAGCAGCTTATCCCGGGACCCCTACCGGGAGCTGTTTTTT. This translates into CASSLSRDPYRELFF. This sequence joins TRBV7-9 and TRBJ2-2; either TRBD1 or TRBD2 may fit D (5 bases each). CDR1 and CDR2 (germline): SEHNR, FQNEAQ (reference sequence). Trimming cost V 2 bases and J 9 bases, with 16 bases left between them. This CDR3 is built from 15 residues.

The chain couples TRBV7-9 to TRBJ1-3, with D possibly TRBD1 on 6 matching bases. CDR3 length: 17 residues. CDR1 is SEHNR and CDR2 is FQNEAQ in the germline V gene (reference sequence). V shed 4 bases and J shed 0 bases, with 16 bases lying between them. The CDR3 bases are TGTGCCAGCAGCTGGCCTCGGGGGGCTGCCTCTGGAAACACCATATATTTT. Its translation is CASSWPRGAASGNTIYF.

The rearrangement joins TRBV14 to TRBJ1-4; a weak D match, TRBD1 (5 bases). Germline lookup yields CDR1 SGHDN and CDR2 FVKESK. V was cut by 0 bases and J by 8 bases, with 7 bases left in between. The CDR3 extends over 13 amino acids. DNA for the CDR3: TGTGCCAGCAGCCAAGACAGGGTAGAAAAACTGTTTTTT. It specifies CASSQDRVEKLFF.

This clonotype was counted only a few times. The chain employs TRBV7-8 and TRBJ2-7; TRBD2 aligns across 15 bases. V was clipped by 5 bases and J by 3 bases; unmatched bases: 11. Per the germline V gene, CDR1 is SGHVS and CDR2 is FQNEAQ. This CDR3 region has 18 residues. CDR3 nucleotides: TGTGCCAGCAGCCTTAGATTAGGGACTAGCGGGGGGAGCTACGAGCAGTACTTC. It is translated as CASSLRLGTSGGSYEQYF.

The V and J genes are TRBV7-9 and TRBJ2-2; tentative D call: TRBD2 (7 bases). The CDR3 runs 15 residues. Germline-derived CDR1 and CDR2 are SEHNR and FQNEAQ (reference sequence). Trimming shortened V by 5 bases and J by 4 bases, and 14 bases separated the two germline ends. CDR3 sequence (DNA): TGTGCCAGCAGCGGTGGGGGGGCCTTCACCGGGGAGCTGTTTTTT. This sequence encodes CASSGGGAFTGELFF.

The chain employs TRBV7-3 and TRBJ1-1; D is undetermined. V was cut by 5 bases and J by 1 base, with 8 bases left in between. CDR1 is SGHTA, CDR2 FQGTGA, per germline. CDR3 length equals 13 residues. In nucleotides, the CDR3 is TGTGCCAGCAGCAGGGAGACGAACACTGAAGCTTTCTTT. Protein sequence: CASSRETNTEAFF.

The V and J genes are TRBV6-5 and TRBJ2-5; D is perhaps TRBD2 (7 bases). Germline loops: CDR1 MNHEY, CDR2 SVGAGI. V shed 2 bases and J shed 5 bases, with 12 bases lying between them. CDR3 length equals 14 residues. The CDR3 is CASSYAGARETQYF. The CDR3 coding sequence is TGTGCCAGCAGTTACGCGGGGGCACGGGAGACCCAGTACTTC.

To note about this clonotype: The DNA is omitted, as the CDR3 cannot be located on it reliably, and the CDR3 follows TCRdb's listing. The V call is TRBV20-1, the J call TRBJ1-2; TRBD1, as called in the table, went unchecked against the DNA. The length of the CDR3 is 13 amino acids, counting both ends. The V gene's germline CDR1 is DFQATT and CDR2 SNEGSKA (reference sequence). The CDR3 spells CSALDWGTGASTF.

The V gene is TRBV5-1, the J gene TRBJ1-1, with D unclear. V was cut by 2 bases and J by 1 base, with 9 bases left in between. There are 14 residues in the CDR3. Germline CDR1 is SGHRS and CDR2 is YFSETQ. The CDR3 bases are TGCGCCAGCAGCTTCTCCCCACCGAACACTGAAGCTTTCTTT. It is translated as CASSFSPPNTEAFF.

The rearrangement uses TRBV7-2 and TRBJ2-4, with 7 bases fitting TRBD2. The CDR3 length is 17 residues. From germline, CDR1 is SGHTA and CDR2 FQGNSA. The V and J ends lost 1 base and 0 bases, in that order; junction bases with no gene match: 6. The CDR3, as DNA: TGTGCCAGCAGCTTAGATCGGAGCGGGGTAGCCAAAAACATTCAGTACTTC. Translating gives CASSLDRSGVAKNIQYF. The variable domain in full, with the rest retrieved from reference TRBV7-2 and TRBJ2-4, is GAGVSQSPSNKVTEKGKDVELRCDPISGHTALYWYRQSLGQGLEFLIYFQGNSAPDKSGLPSDRFSAERTGGSVSTLTIQRTQQEDSAVYLCASSLDRSGVAKNIQYFGAGTRLSVL.

The chain carries TRBV20-1 and TRBJ1-1; 7 positions match TRBD1. J gave up 5 bases and V 4 bases, and 7 bases lay outside the gene matches. The CDR3 runs 13 residues. From germline, CDR1 is DFQATT and CDR2 SNEGSKA (reference sequence). Here the CDR3 DNA reads TGCAGTGCTACCCGACAGGGAGGTACTGAAGCTTTCTTT. The encoded protein is CSATRQGGTEAFF.

V and J are TRBV21-1 and TRBJ2-7; the DNA was not compared with TRBD1, the D call given in the table. TRBV21-1 represents a pseudogene. The CDR3 is made up of 17 amino acids. The CDR3 loop is CASSKNPIPGSWAEQYF. CDR3 sequence (DNA): TGTGCCAGCAGCAAAAACCCGATTCCGGGAAGTTGGGCGGAGCAGTACTTC.

V is TRBV11-3 and J is TRBJ2-5; the match to TRBD2 covers 13 bases. V was pared by 1 base and J by 2 bases, with 4 bases of the junction left unmatched. Germline CDR1 SGHNT, CDR2 YENEEA. The CDR3 is 17 residues long. The CDR3 DNA follows: TGTGCCAGCAGCTTAGGGACTAGCGGGAGCGGTCAAGAGACCCAGTACTTC. It translates to CASSLGTSGSGQETQYF.

The chain combines TRBV6-5 with TRBJ1-1; D is undetermined. Germline CDR1 and CDR2: MNHEY and SVGAGI. The CDR3 length is 12 residues. Trimming stripped 2 bases from V and 4 bases from J, with 5 bases between. The CDR3 DNA is TGTGCCAGCAGTTACGGGAGCACTGAAGCTTTCTTT. It encodes CASSYGSTEAFF.

The chain combines TRBV28 with TRBJ1-1; D is perhaps TRBD1 (5 bases). Between the trimmed V and J ends, which lost 7 bases and 4 bases, there was a span of 13 bases. CDR1 MDHEN and CDR2 SYDVKM come from the germline V gene. This CDR3 is built from 13 residues. CDR3 sequence reads: CASNSGFVTEAFF. CDR3 DNA sequence: TGTGCCAGCAACTCAGGGTTTGTCACTGAAGCTTTCTTT.

The chain recombines TRBV20-1 with TRBJ1-5, with unresolved D. Trimming shortened V by 6 bases and J by 7 bases, and 13 bases separated the two germline ends. CDR1 DFQATT and CDR2 SNEGSKA come from the germline V gene (reference sequence). The CDR3 runs to 12 residues. CDR3 DNA: TGCAGTGCCAGACCAGGAGGACAGCCCCAGCATTTT. Its translation: CSARPGGQPQHF.

In this sample, this clonotype turned up a few times. The CDR3 is CSARDHRGDTEAFF. CDR3 coding DNA: TGCAGTGCTAGAGACCACAGGGGGGACACTGAAGCTTTCTTT. The chain links TRBV20-1 to TRBJ1-1, with 8 positions matching TRBD1. Germline CDR1 and CDR2: DFQATT and SNEGSKA (reference sequence). The CDR3 spans 14 residues. The V and J ends lost 0 bases and 3 bases, in that order; junction bases with no gene match: 3.

This clonotype was found a few times. The V and J genes are TRBV7-2 and TRBJ2-5; maybe TRBD2 (5 bases). Germline CDR1 is SGHTA and CDR2 is FQGNSA. CDR3 length: 12 amino acids. V gave up 5 bases and J gave up 5 bases, with 9 bases separating them. The CDR3 nucleotides read TGTGCCAGCAGCCCCCAGCGGGAGACCCAGTACTTC. Encoded protein: CASSPQRETQYF.

The V and J genes are TRBV27 and TRBJ2-5, with TRBD1 matching over 8 bases. Trimming cost V 5 bases and J 4 bases; bases outside gene matches: 12. Per the germline V gene, CDR1 is MNHEY and CDR2 is SMNVEV (reference sequence). CDR3 length: 16 residues. The CDR3 here is CASSGMTGVFGETQYF. In nucleotides, the CDR3 is TGTGCCAGCAGTGGGATGACAGGGGTATTTGGAGAGACCCAGTACTTC.

The chain employs TRBV30 and TRBJ1-2; D is ambiguous. V lost 1 base to trimming and J lost 0 bases, with 9 bases between them. CDR1 is GTSNPN, CDR2 SVGIG, per germline (reference sequence). CDR3 length: 14 residues. CDR3 bases: TGTGCCTGGAGTGGGACGACCCCTAACTATGGCTACACCTTC. It translates to CAWSGTTPNYGYTF. The whole variable domain, filled in from reference TRBV30 and TRBJ1-2, reads SQTIHQWPATLVQPVGSPLSLECTVEGTSNPNLYWYRQAAGRGLQLLFYSVGIGQISSEVPQNLSASRPQDRQFILSSKKLLLSDSGFYLCAWSGTTPNYGYTFGSGTRLTVV.

This clonotype occurred a few times. This sequence joins TRBV20-1 and TRBJ1-1; no clear D. CDR1 and CDR2 from the germline V gene are DFQATT and SNEGSKA (reference sequence). V was pared by 4 bases and J by 1 base, with 10 bases between. The CDR3 has 13 residues. CDR3: CSANRSPNTEAFF. Written as DNA, the CDR3 is TGCAGTGCTAACCGGAGTCCGAACACTGAAGCTTTCTTT.

The sample holds a few counts of this clonotype. The V and J genes are TRBV20-1 and TRBJ2-3, with 12 bases identical to TRBD2. Germline-derived CDR1 and CDR2 are DFQATT and SNEGSKA (reference sequence). The V and J ends lost 4 bases and 6 bases, in that order; junction bases with no gene match: 11. This CDR3 region has 16 residues. The CDR3 region has the DNA TGCAGTGCTATATCTAGCGGGAGGGGGAGGGGCGATACGCAGTATTTT. As protein: CSAISSGRGRGDTQYF.

Worth noting for this clonotype: At one boundary the junction diverges from the germline segment, which might be a read error. The rearrangement joins TRBV6-5 to TRBJ2-2; 8 positions match TRBD2. The CDR3 spans 16 residues. Germline loops: CDR1 MNHEY, CDR2 SVGAGI. In DNA, the CDR3 is TGTACCAGCAGTTACTCCCCTAGCGGGCCTACCGGGGAGCTGTTTTTT. Protein product: CTSSYSPSGPTGELFF.

The rearrangement uses TRBV10-3 and TRBJ2-5; perhaps TRBD1 as D (6 bases). Germline CDR1 and CDR2: ENHRY and SYGVKD. The CDR3 consists of 12 residues. V lost 6 bases and J 5 bases, leaving 10 bases between the germline ends. In nucleotides, the CDR3 is TGTGCCATCAGCCAGGGGTCCGAGACCCAGTACTTC. Its translation: CAISQGSETQYF.

The sample holds one count of this clonotype. The chain uses TRBV20-1 and TRBJ2-7, with TRBD2 identical over 8 bases. The CDR3 has 14 amino acids. V was pared by 4 bases and J by 7 bases, with 12 bases of the junction left unmatched. The V gene's germline CDR1 is DFQATT and CDR2 SNEGSKA (reference sequence). CDR3 sequence (DNA): TGCAGTGCTAAAAAGGGAGCGGGAGTAGGTGAGCAGTACTTC. Amino acids: CSAKKGAGVGEQYF.